This entry concerns a single TCR beta chain. What it binds is unknown. The sample originates from a study of cytomegalovirus exposure and HLA in healthy donors. CDR3 length: 15 amino acids. V was trimmed by 0 bases and J by 0 bases, leaving 8 bases between them. The V gene's germline CDR1 is MNHEY and CDR2 SVGAGI. PCR primers comprised 60 Vbeta and 13 Jbeta primers. Produced via immunoSEQ multiplex PCR; TCRdb's table is partial and in-frame only. The sample lists 160,000 or so clones, roughly 77% occurring once. Study findings and constraints: Researchers counted 164 TCR beta chains as cytomegalovirus-associated. Within the data, a cluster of highly shared sequence variants was likely a sequencing artifact.

The V call is TRBV6-5, the J call TRBJ1-1, with D possibly matching TRBD1 (5 bases). The sample comprised PBMCs. This TCR was recovered from a man aged 18 to 35 in good health and CMV-seropositive. CDR3 DNA sequence: TGTGCCAGCAGTTACTCTAACAGGATGAACACTGAAGCTTTCTTT. It codes for CASSYSNRMNTEAFF.